This TCR beta chain is from a study of blood T cell repertoires in COVID-19. Study summary: Spain, Italy and the United States supplied samples that represented acute and convalescent COVID-19. From T cells, B-cell-depleted T cells, or PBMCs came the material, which was cDNA or gDNA.

Germline V gene data show CDR1 as SEHNR and CDR2 as FQNEAQ (reference sequence). The V end lost 5 bases, the J end lost 4 bases, and 14 bases lay between the germline ends. This CDR3 region has 14 residues. Assay used: immunoSEQ multiplex PCR; TCRdb lists only in-frame clones, some missing. Of about 190,000 clones listed, around 79% are singletons. The chain employs TRBV7-9 and TRBJ1-2; D gene ambiguous. This clonotype originated in a man aged 55 to 69 with active or convalescent COVID-19. The sample comprised peripheral blood. The CDR3 nucleotides are TGTGCCAGCAGCCCTCACGGTTTATCCTATGGCTACACCTTC. This gives the protein CASSPHGLSYGYTF.